This section outlines one T cell receptor beta chain sequence together with its context. The CDR3 runs 13 residues. Trimming pared 3 bases from V and 3 bases from J, leaving 10 bases between. CDR1 SGHRS and CDR2 YFSETQ come from the germline V gene. This entry is derived from a study of blood T cell repertoires in COVID-19. Looking at the study overall: The origin of the acute and convalescent COVID-19 samples was the United States, Italy and Spain. In each case, the material was cDNA or gDNA derived from T cells, B-cell-depleted T cells, or PBMCs.

TCRdb keeps only in-frame clones here, not all; method: immunoSEQ multiplex PCR. The sample carries some 120,000 clones, roughly 84% recorded once. What was sequenced was peripheral blood. The clonotype comes from a woman between 65 and 79 years old with acute or convalescent COVID-19. This chain links TRBV5-1 with TRBJ2-7; a weak D match, TRBD2 (5 bases). The CDR3 sequence is CASSYLRGYEQYF. CDR3 DNA sequence: TGCGCCAGCAGCTACCTCCGGGGCTACGAGCAGTACTTC. Full variable domain (rest looked up from reference TRBV5-1 and TRBJ2-7): KAGVTQTPRYLIKTRGQQVTLSCSPISGHRSVSWYQQTPGQGLQFLFEYFSETQRNKGNFPGRFSGRQFSNSRSEMNVSTLELGDSALYLCASSYLRGYEQYFGPGTRLTVT.